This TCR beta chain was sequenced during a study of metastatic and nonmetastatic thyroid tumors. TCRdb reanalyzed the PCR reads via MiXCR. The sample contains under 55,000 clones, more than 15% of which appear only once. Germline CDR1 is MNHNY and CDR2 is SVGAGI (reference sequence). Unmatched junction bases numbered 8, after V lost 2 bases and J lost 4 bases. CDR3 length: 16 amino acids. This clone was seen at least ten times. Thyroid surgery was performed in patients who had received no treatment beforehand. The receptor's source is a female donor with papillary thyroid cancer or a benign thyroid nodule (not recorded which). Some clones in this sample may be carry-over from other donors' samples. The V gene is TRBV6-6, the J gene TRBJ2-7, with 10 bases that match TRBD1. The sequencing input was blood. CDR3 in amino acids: CASSYTDRGRGYEQYF. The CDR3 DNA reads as TGTGCCAGCAGTTACACCGACAGGGGGCGCGGGTACGAGCAGTACTTC.